The next 13 T cell receptor beta chains were all read from a single sample in a study of T cell changes during pregnancy in multiple sclerosis. Clones were sequenced by immunoSEQ multiplex PCR, and TCRdb holds only the in-frame ones, with some missing. The sample includes some 33,000 clones, about nine tenths of them seen just once. The input for sequencing was CD8+ T cells from peripheral blood mononuclear cells, taken in the second trimester of pregnancy. The receptors here all came from a female donor in good health, enrolled as a control in a pregnancy study.

The rearrangement joins TRBV16 to TRBJ1-1, with D possibly being TRBD1 (5 bases). The CDR3 is 17 amino acids. V lost 1 base and J lost 1, with 16 bases in between. Germline V gene sequence: CDR1 KGHSY, CDR2 FQNENV. CDR3 nucleotide sequence: TGTGCCAGCAGCCAATTGGGGGGATCGGGGGAGAACACTGAAGCTTTCTTT. It is translated as CASSQLGGSGENTEAFF.

The genes are TRBV4-1 and TRBJ1-2; D remains unclear. Germline V gene lookup returns CDR1 MGHRA and CDR2 YSYEKL. Trimming removed 4 bases at V and 0 bases at J, with 6 bases between. CDR3 length equals 13 residues. The DNA of the CDR3 is TGCGCCAGCAGCCCAGGAACTAACTATGGCTACACCTTC. Its protein is CASSPGTNYGYTF.

To note about this clone: Mismatch with germline at one junction end may stem from a read error. The J gene is TRBJ2-2, the V gene TRBV6-5; 9 nucleotides agree with TRBD2. The CDR3 is 15 residues long. Germline V gives CDR1 MNHEY, CDR2 SVGAGI. The CDR3 sequence is CAGSYSGGNTGELFF. In nucleotides, the CDR3 is TGTGCCGGCAGTTATAGCGGGGGGAACACCGGGGAGCTGTTTTTT.

CDR3 DNA sequence: TGTGCCAGCAGCTTAGAATTCGGACAGTCAAATGAAGCTTTCTTT. This translates into CASSLEFGQSNEAFF. The chain employs TRBV11-2 and TRBJ1-1; a weak D match, TRBD1 (6 bases). V lost 0 bases, J lost 7 bases, and 15 bases lay in between. This CDR3 is built from 15 residues. The germline V gene has CDR1 SGHAT and CDR2 FQNNGV.

The V gene is TRBV4-3, the J gene TRBJ1-2, with D possibly TRBD1 on 6 matching bases. V lost 0 bases and J lost 4, with 12 bases in between. This CDR3 spans 15 amino acids. CDR1 and CDR2 (germline): LGHNA, YSLEER. CDR3 sequence reads: CASSQDRGWVYGYTF. As DNA, the CDR3 is TGCGCCAGCAGCCAAGATAGGGGGTGGGTCTATGGCTACACCTTC.

V usage is TRBV2 and J usage is TRBJ1-1; weak D call: TRBD1 (5 bases). V was cut by 3 bases and J by 5 bases, with 10 bases left in between. The CDR3 contains 13 residues. Germline assignment: CDR1 SNHLY and CDR2 FYNNEI. This chain's CDR3 is CASSDQGATEAFF. The CDR3 bases are TGTGCCAGCAGTGATCAAGGGGCGACTGAAGCTTTCTTT.

This rearrangement joins TRBV4-1 to TRBJ1-2, with a tentative D call TRBD1 (6 bases). Trimming cost V 4 bases and J 4 bases, with 19 bases left between them. Germline V lookup: CDR1 MGHRA, CDR2 YSYEKL. The CDR3 extends over 16 amino acids. The CDR3 loop is CASSPIGGGLIYGYTF. The CDR3 DNA reads as TGCGCCAGCAGCCCCATCGGCGGGGGGCTTATCTATGGCTACACCTTC.

CDR3 residues: CASSLMTTLSSYNEQFF. The CDR3 DNA reads TGTGCCAGCAGCCTTATGACTACCCTGAGCTCCTACAATGAGCAGTTCTTC. The chain has TRBV9 and TRBJ2-1; tentatively, D is TRBD2 (5 bases). This CDR3 is 17 amino acids long. CDR1 is SGDLS and CDR2 is YYNGEE in the germline V gene. Trimming pared 4 bases from V and 0 bases from J, leaving 17 bases between. The full variable domain, completed using reference TRBV9 and TRBJ2-1, is DSGVTQTPKHLITATGQRVTLRCSPRSGDLSVYWYQQSLDQGLQFLIQYYNGEERAKGNILERFSAQQFPDLHSELNLSSLELGDSALYFCASSLMTTLSSYNEQFFGPGTRLTVL.

This clone was seen more than once but under ten times. The rearrangement uses TRBV19 and TRBJ1-1, with D tentatively TRBD1 (6 bases). The CDR3 extends over 15 amino acids. V gave up 7 bases and J gave up 3 bases, with 18 bases separating them. Germline assignment: CDR1 LNHDA and CDR2 SQIVND (reference sequence). The chain's CDR3 is CASMTPGVVDTEAFF. CDR3 DNA sequence: TGTGCCAGTATGACACCAGGGGTGGTGGACACTGAAGCTTTCTTT.

Judged by abundance, this clone is medium-sized (0.01 to 0.1%). This sequence joins TRBV6-4 and TRBJ2-3; TRBD2 matches at 10 bases. The J segment lost 4 bases and the V segment lost 0 bases, leaving 1 base of the junction unmatched. This CDR3 has 15 residues. The V gene's germline CDR1 is MRHNA and CDR2 SNTAGT. CDR3 DNA: TGTGCCAGCAGTGACTCAGCGGGGGGGCCAGATACGCAGTATTTT. This gives the protein CASSDSAGGPDTQYF.

The chain combines TRBV19 with TRBJ2-3, with TRBD2 as a possible D gene (6 bases). V was cut by 1 base and J by 11 bases, with 10 bases left in between. The CDR3 is 12 residues long. Germline CDR1 LNHDA, CDR2 SQIVND (reference sequence). The CDR3 region is CASSIGWDWQYF. In nucleotides, the CDR3 is TGTGCCAGTAGTATAGGATGGGACTGGCAGTATTTT.

This chain links TRBV5-6 with TRBJ1-1; 8 nucleotides align to TRBD1. J gave up 7 bases and V 4 bases, and 9 bases lay outside the gene matches. This CDR3 has 14 amino acids. Germline CDR1 reads SGHDT; CDR2 reads YYEEEE. The CDR3 DNA reads as TGTGCCAGCAGCCTTTACACAGGGGGAGTTGAAGCTTTCTTT. Residues: CASSLYTGGVEAFF.

This chain uses TRBV6-1 with TRBJ1-2; D is uncertain. CDR3 length equals 15 residues. V shed 0 bases and J shed 6 bases, with 14 bases lying between them. In germline, CDR1 is MNHNS, CDR2 SASEGT. This CDR3 reads CASSEAGGLIDGYTF. CDR3 DNA sequence: TGTGCCAGCAGTGAAGCGGGAGGGCTGATCGATGGCTACACCTTC.